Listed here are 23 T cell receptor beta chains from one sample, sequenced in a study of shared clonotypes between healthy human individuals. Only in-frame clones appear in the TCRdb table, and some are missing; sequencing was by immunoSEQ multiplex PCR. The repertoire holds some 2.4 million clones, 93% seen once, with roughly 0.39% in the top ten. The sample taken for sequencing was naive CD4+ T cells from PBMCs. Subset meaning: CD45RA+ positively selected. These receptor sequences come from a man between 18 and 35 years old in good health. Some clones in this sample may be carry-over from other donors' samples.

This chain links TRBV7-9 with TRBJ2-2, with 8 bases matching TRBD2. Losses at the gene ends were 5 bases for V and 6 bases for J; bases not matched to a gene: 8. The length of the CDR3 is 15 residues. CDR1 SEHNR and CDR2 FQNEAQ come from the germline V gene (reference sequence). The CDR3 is CASSIPTSDPGELFF. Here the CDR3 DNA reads TGTGCCAGCAGCATCCCGACTAGCGATCCCGGGGAGCTGTTTTTT.

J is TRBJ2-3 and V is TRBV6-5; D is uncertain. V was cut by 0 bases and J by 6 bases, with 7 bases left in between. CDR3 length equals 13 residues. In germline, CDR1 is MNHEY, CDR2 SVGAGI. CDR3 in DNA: TGTGCCAGCAGTTACTCGGGGATCGATACGCAGTATTTT. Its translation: CASSYSGIDTQYF.

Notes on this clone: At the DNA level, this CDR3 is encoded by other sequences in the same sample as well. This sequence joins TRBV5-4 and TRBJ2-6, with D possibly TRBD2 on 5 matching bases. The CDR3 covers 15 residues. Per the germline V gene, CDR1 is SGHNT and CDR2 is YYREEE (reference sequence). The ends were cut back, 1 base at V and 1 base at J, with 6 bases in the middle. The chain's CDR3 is CASSLTGSGANVLTF. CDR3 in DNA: TGTGCCAGCAGCTTGACGGGGTCTGGGGCCAACGTCCTGACTTTC.

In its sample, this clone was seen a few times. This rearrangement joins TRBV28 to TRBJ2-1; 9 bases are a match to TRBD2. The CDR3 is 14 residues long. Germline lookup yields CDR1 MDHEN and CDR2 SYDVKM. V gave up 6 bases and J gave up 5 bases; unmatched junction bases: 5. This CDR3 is CASSVAGVDNEQFF. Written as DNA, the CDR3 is TGTGCCAGCAGCGTAGCGGGAGTCGACAATGAGCAGTTCTTC.

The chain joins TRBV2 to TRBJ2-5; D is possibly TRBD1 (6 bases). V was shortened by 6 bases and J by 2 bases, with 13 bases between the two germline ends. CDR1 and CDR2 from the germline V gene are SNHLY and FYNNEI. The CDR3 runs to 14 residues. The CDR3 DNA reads TGTGCCAGCAGCTTCGACAGGACGCAAGAGACCCAGTACTTC. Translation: CASSFDRTQETQYF.

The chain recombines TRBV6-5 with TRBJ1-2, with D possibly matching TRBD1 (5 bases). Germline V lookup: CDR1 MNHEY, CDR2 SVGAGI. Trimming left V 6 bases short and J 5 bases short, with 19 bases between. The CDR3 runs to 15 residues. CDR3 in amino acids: CASSLKLGHTYGYTF. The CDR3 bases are TGTGCCAGCAGCCTCAAGTTGGGGCATACTTATGGCTACACCTTC.

The CDR3 DNA is TGTGCCAGCAGCCACTACCCCCAAGTAGCGGGAGATAATACGCAGTATTTT. Encoded protein: CASSHYPQVAGDNTQYF. The V call is TRBV9, the J call TRBJ2-3; the match to TRBD2 covers 9 bases. Trimming took 4 bases from V and 7 from J; bases not matched to a gene: 16. The CDR3 has 17 amino acids. Germline V gene data show CDR1 as SGDLS and CDR2 as YYNGEE.

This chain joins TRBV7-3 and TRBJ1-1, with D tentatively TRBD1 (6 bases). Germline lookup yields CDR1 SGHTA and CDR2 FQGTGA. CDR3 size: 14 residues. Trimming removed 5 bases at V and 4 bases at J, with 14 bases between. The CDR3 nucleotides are TGTGCCAGCAGCCGGACCGGGGGCCTCACTGAAGCTTTCTTT. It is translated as CASSRTGGLTEAFF.

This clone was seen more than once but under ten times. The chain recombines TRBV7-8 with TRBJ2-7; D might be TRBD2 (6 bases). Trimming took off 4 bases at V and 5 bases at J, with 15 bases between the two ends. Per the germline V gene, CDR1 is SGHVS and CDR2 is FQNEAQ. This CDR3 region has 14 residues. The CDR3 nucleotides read TGTGCCAGCAGCTCCCTAATCTGGGGGGACGAGCAGTACTTC. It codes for CASSSLIWGDEQYF.

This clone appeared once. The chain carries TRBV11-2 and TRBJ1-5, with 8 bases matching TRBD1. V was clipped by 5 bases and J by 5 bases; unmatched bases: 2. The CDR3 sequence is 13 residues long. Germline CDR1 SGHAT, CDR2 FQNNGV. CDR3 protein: CASSPDRDQPQHF. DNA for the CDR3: TGTGCCAGCAGCCCGGACAGGGATCAGCCCCAGCATTTT.

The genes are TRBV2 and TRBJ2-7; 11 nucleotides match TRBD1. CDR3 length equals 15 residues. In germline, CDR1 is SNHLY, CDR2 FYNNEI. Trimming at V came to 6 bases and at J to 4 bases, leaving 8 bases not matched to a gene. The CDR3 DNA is TGTGCCAGCAGATCATGGACAGGGGGCTCGTACGAGCAGTACTTC. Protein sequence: CASRSWTGGSYEQYF.

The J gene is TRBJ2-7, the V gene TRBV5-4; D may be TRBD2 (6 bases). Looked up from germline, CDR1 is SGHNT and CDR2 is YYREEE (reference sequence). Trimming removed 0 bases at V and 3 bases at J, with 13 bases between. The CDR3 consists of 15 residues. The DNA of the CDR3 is TGTGCCAGCAGCTTGGTTGGTAGCGGAAACTACGAGCAGTACTTC. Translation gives CASSLVGSGNYEQYF.

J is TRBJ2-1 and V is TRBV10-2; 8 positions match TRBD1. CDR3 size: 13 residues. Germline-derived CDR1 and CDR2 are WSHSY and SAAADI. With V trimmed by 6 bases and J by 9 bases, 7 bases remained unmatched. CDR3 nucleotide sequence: TGCGCCAGCAGCGACAGGGGAACCGGTGAGCAGTTCTTC. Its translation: CASSDRGTGEQFF.

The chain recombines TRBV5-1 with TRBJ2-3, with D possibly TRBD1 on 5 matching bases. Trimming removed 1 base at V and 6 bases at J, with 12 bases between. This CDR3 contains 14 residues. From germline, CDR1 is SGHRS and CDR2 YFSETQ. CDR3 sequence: CASSLTAGSDTQYF. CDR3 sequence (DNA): TGCGCCAGCAGCTTGACGGCAGGGTCTGATACGCAGTATTTT. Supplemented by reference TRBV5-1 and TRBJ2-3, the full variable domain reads KAGVTQTPRYLIKTRGQQVTLSCSPISGHRSVSWYQQTPGQGLQFLFEYFSETQRNKGNFPGRFSGRQFSNSRSEMNVSTLELGDSALYLCASSLTAGSDTQYFGPGTRLTVL.

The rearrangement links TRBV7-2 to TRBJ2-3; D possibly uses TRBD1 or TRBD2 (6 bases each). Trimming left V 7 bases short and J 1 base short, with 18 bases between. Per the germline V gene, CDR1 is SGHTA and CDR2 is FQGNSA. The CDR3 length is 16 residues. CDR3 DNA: TGTGCCAGCACCTTCGCCTGGGGGGCCGGCACAGATACGCAGTATTTT. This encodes CASTFAWGAGTDTQYF.

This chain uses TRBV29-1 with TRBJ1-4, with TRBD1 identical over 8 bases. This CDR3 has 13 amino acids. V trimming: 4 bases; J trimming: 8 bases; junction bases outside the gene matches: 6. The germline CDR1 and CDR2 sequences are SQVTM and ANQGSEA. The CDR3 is CSVAKDRDEKLFF. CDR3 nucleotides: TGCAGCGTTGCCAAGGACAGGGACGAAAAACTGTTTTTT.

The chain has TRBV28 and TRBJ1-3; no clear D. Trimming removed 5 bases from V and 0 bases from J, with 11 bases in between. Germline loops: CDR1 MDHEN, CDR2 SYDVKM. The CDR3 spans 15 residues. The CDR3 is CASSRAGSSGNTIYF. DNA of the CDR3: TGTGCCAGCAGTCGAGCCGGGAGCTCTGGAAACACCATATATTTT.

Here the CDR3 DNA reads TGTGCCAGCAGCTTGGGCCGCTTGCGGGGGTCGGAGCAGTTCTTC. It specifies CASSLGRLRGSEQFF. V is TRBV7-2 and J is TRBJ2-1; TRBD2 matches 7 bases. CDR3 length equals 15 residues. The V gene end was trimmed by 3 bases and the J gene end by 10 bases; junction bases not matched to a gene: 12. From germline, CDR1 is SGHTA and CDR2 FQGNSA.

CDR3 nucleotide sequence: TGCAGCGTCGCGGGGACTAGCGCTTTCTACAATGAGCAGTTCTTC. It codes for CSVAGTSAFYNEQFF. The chain is built from TRBV29-1 and TRBJ2-1, with TRBD2 matching 10 bases. With 6 bases clipped from V and 3 bases from J, the junction kept 8 bases outside the gene matches. This CDR3 has 15 amino acids. CDR1 SQVTM and CDR2 ANQGSEA come from the germline V gene.

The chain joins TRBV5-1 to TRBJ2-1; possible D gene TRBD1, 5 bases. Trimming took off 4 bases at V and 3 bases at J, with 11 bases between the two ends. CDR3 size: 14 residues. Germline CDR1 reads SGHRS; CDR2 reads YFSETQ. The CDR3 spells CASSKDIYYNEQFF. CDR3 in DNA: TGCGCCAGCAGCAAGGACATCTACTACAATGAGCAGTTCTTC.

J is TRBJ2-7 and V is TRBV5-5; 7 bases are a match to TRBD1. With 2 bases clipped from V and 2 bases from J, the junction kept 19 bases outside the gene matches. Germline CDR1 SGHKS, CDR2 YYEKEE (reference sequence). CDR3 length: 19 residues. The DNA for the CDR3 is TGTGCCAGCAGCTTCAAACCGGGACAGAGACCCTGGGAGACCTACGAGCAGTACTTC. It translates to CASSFKPGQRPWETYEQYF.

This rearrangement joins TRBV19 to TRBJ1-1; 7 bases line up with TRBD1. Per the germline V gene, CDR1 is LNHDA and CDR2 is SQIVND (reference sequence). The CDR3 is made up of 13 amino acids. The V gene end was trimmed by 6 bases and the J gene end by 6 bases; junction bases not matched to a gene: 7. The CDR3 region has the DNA TGTGCCAGTAGGACAGGGCTCTCTTCTGAAGCTTTCTTT. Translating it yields CASRTGLSSEAFF.

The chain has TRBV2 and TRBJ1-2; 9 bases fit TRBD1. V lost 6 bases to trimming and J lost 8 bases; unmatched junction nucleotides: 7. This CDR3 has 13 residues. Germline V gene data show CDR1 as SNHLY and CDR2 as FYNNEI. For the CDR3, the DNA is TGTGCCAGCAGACAGGGGGCGACCTACGGCTACACCTTC. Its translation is CASRQGATYGYTF.